The present TCR beta chain was sequenced within a study of CD8 T cells in ankylosing spondylitis. Study-wide findings and caveats: Disease-associated clones were reportedly significantly overrepresented in matched ankylosing spondylitis synovial fluid. Blood from ankylosing spondylitis patients appeared to carry a characteristic roughly 8-variant TCR beta motif.

The CDR3 runs 14 residues. The germline CDR1 and CDR2 sequences are DFQATT and SNEGSKA (reference sequence). V was pared by 6 bases and J by 6 bases, with 6 bases of the junction left unmatched. Turning to this clonotype: Its target is unknown.

For TCR beta, libraries came from quantitative 5'-RACE with molecular barcodes. One entry per CDR3 protein, called by TCRdb with MiXCR from the 5' RACE reads. The top ten clones hold about 19% of a sample with fewer than 750,000 distinct CDR3 sequences, around 17% of them seen once. The rearrangement links TRBV20-1 to TRBJ2-3, with 13 bases aligning to TRBD2. What was sequenced was blood, either unsorted or a sorted T cell fraction (not recorded which). The receptor was isolated from a male donor with ankylosing spondylitis. CDR3 nucleotide sequence: TGCAGTGCCCGACTAGCGGGGGGCGAGGATACGCAGTATTTT. This gives the protein CSARLAGGEDTQYF.